These T cell receptor beta chains were read from a single sample in a study of T-cell memory formation after mild COVID-19. TCRdb re-analysed the 5' RACE reads in MiXCR, keeping a single row per CDR3 protein. The table lists about 270,000 distinct CDR3 sequences, around 15% of them singletons. Sequenced sample: PBMCs or a T cell subset sorted from them (not recorded which). These receptors originate from a man aged 18 to 30 who had mild COVID-19 (a few samples of this study predate the infection). Cell type and time point are not known. The CDR3 runs from the conserved cysteine through the conserved F or W. The D gene is left open where the match is weak. Not all rows give a size; the values are once, few, many and, for expanded clones, a class.

d_call clone_size j_call v_call cdr3_aa cdr3_nt
NA few TRBJ2-7 TRBV12-5 CASGPRDTFSYEQYF TGTGCTAGTGGGCCGCGGGACACTTTTTCCTACGAGCAGTACTTC
TRBD1 few TRBJ2-7 TRBV5-5 CASSYRDRAYQQYF TGTGCCAGCAGCTACCGGGACAGGGCGTACCAGCAGTACTTC
NA NA TRBJ1-2 TRBV20-1 CSANPDFGGYTF TGCAGTGCTAACCCAGATTTTGGTGGCTACACCTTC
TRBD1 few TRBJ2-5 TRBV4-1 CASSQPGQGETQYF TGCGCCAGCAGCCAACCGGGACAGGGAGAGACCCAGTACTTC
TRBD1 few TRBJ2-5 TRBV6-2/TRBV6-3 CASSGQGETQYF TGTGCCAGCAGTGGACAGGGGGAGACCCAGTACTTC
NA NA TRBJ2-2 TRBV20-1 CSARDSRGFTGELFF TGCAGTGCTAGAGATTCCAGGGGCTTCACCGGGGAGCTGTTTTTT
TRBD1 NA TRBJ2-7 TRBV6-4 CASSESGTGGHEQYF TGTGCCAGCAGTGAATCCGGGACAGGGGGCCACGAGCAGTACTTC
NA few TRBJ2-2 TRBV7-6 CASSLVPRELFF TGTGCCAGCAGCTTAGTCCCCCGGGAGCTGTTTTTT
NA few TRBJ2-3 TRBV20-1 CSATARDTQYF TGCAGTGCCACGGCTCGAGATACGCAGTATTTT
TRBD2 NA TRBJ2-1 TRBV27 CASSTTSGGANEQFF TGTGCCAGCAGTACAACTAGCGGGGGGGCTAATGAGCAGTTCTTC
NA many TRBJ2-1 TRBV27 CASSLGGVYNEQFF TGTGCCAGCAGTTTAGGCGGAGTCTACAATGAGCAGTTCTTC
NA few TRBJ1-2 TRBV11-2 CASSPDRQNGYTF TGTGCCAGCAGCCCCGACAGGCAGAATGGCTACACCTTC
NA NA TRBJ2-2 TRBV4-3 CASSQELGHANTGELFF TGCGCCAGCAGCCAAGAACTGGGACACGCGAACACCGGGGAGCTGTTTTTT
NA NA TRBJ2-2 TRBV20-1 CSAVDFANTGELFF TGCAGTGCTGTGGACTTCGCGAACACCGGGGAGCTGTTTTTT
NA few TRBJ2-3 TRBV28 CASSLEWDTQYF TGTGCCAGCAGTTTAGAGTGGGATACGCAGTATTTT
NA many TRBJ1-5 TRBV15 CATSKGSVQPQHF TGTGCCACCAGCAAAGGGTCCGTTCAGCCCCAGCATTTT
NA many TRBJ2-2 TRBV11-2 CASSLSRHTGELFF TGTGCCAGCAGCTTATCCAGGCACACCGGGGAGCTGTTTTTT
TRBD1 few TRBJ2-7 TRBV5-1 CASSSSPPGQGFEQYF TGCGCCAGCAGCTCAAGCCCGCCGGGACAGGGTTTCGAGCAGTACTTC
TRBD2 few TRBJ2-3 TRBV5-1 CASSLILAGGTDTQYF TGCGCCAGCAGCTTGATACTAGCGGGGGGCACAGATACGCAGTATTTT
NA few TRBJ1-2 TRBV4-1 CASSHGNYGYTF TGCGCCAGCAGCCATGGTAACTATGGCTACACCTTC
NA NA TRBJ2-3 TRBV6-1 CASSEVWGSPDTQYF TGTGCCAGCAGTGAAGTGTGGGGCTCGCCAGATACGCAGTATTTT
NA few TRBJ1-1 TRBV11-3 CASSLDGPNTEAFF TGTGCCAGCAGCTTAGACGGCCCGAACACTGAAGCTTTCTTT
NA NA TRBJ2-7 TRBV6-5 CASSYEQRGYEQYF TGTGCCAGCAGTTACGAGCAAAGGGGCTACGAGCAGTACTTC
TRBD2 few TRBJ2-5 TRBV4-2 CASSPGLADGATQYF TGTGCCAGCAGCCCCGGACTAGCCGATGGGGCGACCCAGTACTTC
NA few TRBJ2-1 TRBV12-3/TRBV12-4 CASSEAGSANEQFF TGTGCCAGCTCCGAGGCAGGCTCTGCCAATGAGCAGTTCTTC
NA many TRBJ2-2 TRBV5-1 CASSSGGELFF TGCGCCAGCAGCTCGGGCGGGGAGCTGTTTTTT
TRBD1 few TRBJ2-7 TRBV27 CASSQGTGPVEQYF TGTGCCAGCAGTCAAGGGACAGGGCCCGTGGAGCAGTACTTC
NA NA TRBJ2-3 TRBV6-2/TRBV6-3 CASSPLRGIDTQYF TGTGCCAGCAGCCCCCTCAGGGGAATAGATACGCAGTATTTT
NA NA TRBJ2-5 TRBV6-5 CASREEFGQETQYF TGTGCCAGCAGGGAAGAATTCGGACAAGAGACCCAGTACTTC
TRBD1 NA TRBJ2-1 TRBV4-2 CASSHGTGGYNEQFF TGTGCCAGCAGCCACGGGACAGGGGGATACAATGAGCAGTTCTTC
TRBD2 few TRBJ2-7 TRBV20-1 CSARDGGGSSYEQYF TGCAGTGCTAGAGATGGCGGGGGTAGCTCCTACGAGCAGTACTTC
TRBD2 many TRBJ2-1 TRBV5-1 CASSLVASGPSSRSYNEQFF TGCGCCAGCAGCTTGGTGGCTAGCGGGCCCTCATCTCGCTCCTACAATGAGCAGTTCTTC
NA few TRBJ2-2 TRBV12-3/TRBV12-4 CASSSPGLRGELFF TGTGCCAGCAGTTCTCCCGGCCTACGTGGGGAGCTGTTTTTT
NA few TRBJ2-2 TRBV6-5 CASSYRVDPGELFF TGTGCCAGCAGTTACCGGGTCGACCCCGGGGAGCTGTTTTTT
NA few TRBJ1-6 TRBV4-1 CASSQVFRVGSPLHF TGCGCCAGCAGCCAAGTATTCAGGGTGGGTTCACCCCTCCACTTT
NA few TRBJ1-5 TRBV9 CASSVGRQAQEPQHF TGTGCCAGCAGCGTAGGGCGGCAGGCCCAGGAGCCCCAGCATTTT
NA NA TRBJ2-5 TRBV6-2/TRBV6-3 CASRDTVFVETQYF TGTGCCAGCAGAGACACCGTCTTCGTTGAGACCCAGTACTTC
NA NA TRBJ2-7 TRBV7-2 CASSPDSRRLSEQYF TGTGCCAGCAGCCCTGACAGCCGACGCCTAAGCGAGCAGTACTTC
NA once TRBJ2-7 TRBV10-3 CAISESLFYEQYF TGTGCCATCAGTGAAAGTCTATTCTACGAGCAGTACTTC
NA NA TRBJ1-3 TRBV12-3/TRBV12-4 CASSFSSSGNTIYF TGTGCCAGCAGTTTCAGCAGCTCTGGAAACACCATATATTTT
NA NA TRBJ2-5 TRBV18 CASSPIQETQYF TGTGCCAGCTCACCAATTCAAGAGACCCAGTACTTC
TRBD2 NA TRBJ2-1 TRBV7-9 CASSLPGRGGNEQFF TGTGCCAGCAGCCTCCCGGGGAGGGGAGGCAATGAGCAGTTCTTC
TRBD1 many TRBJ2-1 TRBV7-9 CASSWTGGTNNEQFF TGTGCCAGCAGTTGGACAGGGGGTACCAACAATGAGCAGTTCTTC
NA many TRBJ2-7 TRBV30 CAWKRGVGGYEQYF TGTGCCTGGAAGCGCGGTGTTGGCGGGTACGAGCAGTACTTC
TRBD2 few TRBJ2-1 TRBV20-1 CSGESLAGGLEQFF TGCAGTGGGGAGTCGCTAGCGGGGGGTCTAGAGCAGTTCTTC
NA NA TRBJ2-3 TRBV7-2 CASSPGLGREGTDTQYF TGTGCCAGCAGCCCGGGTTTGGGGCGTGAGGGCACAGATACGCAGTATTTT
TRBD2 many TRBJ2-3 TRBV6-4 CATSKRGGTDTQYF TGTGCCACTTCCAAGCGGGGGGGAACAGATACGCAGTATTTT
TRBD1 few TRBJ2-1 TRBV11-2 CASSPKGTGSNEQFF TGTGCCAGCAGCCCGAAAGGGACAGGGTCCAATGAGCAGTTCTTC
NA NA TRBJ2-5 TRBV12-3/TRBV12-4 CASSRLKRDGTQYF TGTGCCAGCAGCCGACTTAAGCGCGATGGGACCCAGTACTTC
NA NA TRBJ2-3 TRBV28 CASRGGPQDTQYF TGTGCCAGCAGGGGGGGGCCTCAAGATACGCAGTATTTT
TRBD1 NA TRBJ1-2 TRBV7-2 CASSPRTGAGYTF TGTGCCAGCAGCCCACGGACAGGGGCTGGCTACACCTTC
NA few TRBJ1-1 TRBV2 CAIEFGTEAFF TGTGCCATCGAGTTCGGCACTGAAGCTTTCTTT
NA many TRBJ2-2 TRBV4-1 CASRGLNTGELFF TGCGCCTCACGGGGACTCAACACCGGGGAGCTGTTTTTT
TRBD2 many TRBJ2-1 TRBV7-9 CASSGGLAGATYNEQFF TGTGCCAGCAGCGGGGGACTAGCGGGGGCCACCTACAATGAGCAGTTCTTC